Following are 25 T cell receptor beta chains from one sample sequenced in a study of blood T cell repertoires in COVID-19. The protocol was immunoSEQ multiplex PCR, while the TCRdb copy is restricted to in-frame clones and leaves out a portion. This table holds some 98,000 clones, less than 85% found once. Input material: peripheral blood. The origin of the receptors is a man in his sixties or seventies with active or convalescent COVID-19.

V is TRBV9 and J is TRBJ1-4; weak D call: TRBD1 (5 bases). This CDR3 has 15 amino acids. Germline loops: CDR1 SGDLS, CDR2 YYNGEE. V was trimmed by 0 bases and J by 6 bases, leaving 12 bases between them. CDR3 region: CASSVEGSADEKLFF. In DNA, the CDR3 is TGTGCCAGCAGCGTAGAGGGGTCAGCAGATGAAAAACTGTTTTTT.

The rearrangement links TRBV25-1 to TRBJ1-3; no firm D call. V lost 6 bases and J 4 bases, leaving 16 bases between the germline ends. The CDR3 spans 15 residues. The germline V gene has CDR1 MGHDK and CDR2 SYGVNS. CDR3: CASSSPGGNGNTIYF. The CDR3 coding sequence is TGTGCCAGCAGCTCCCCGGGAGGGAACGGAAACACCATATATTTT.

The V and J genes are TRBV7-3 and TRBJ1-1; 10 bases agree with TRBD1. The V gene end was trimmed by 4 bases and the J gene end by 7 bases; junction bases not matched to a gene: 6. There are 14 residues in the CDR3. Germline CDR1 and CDR2: SGHTA and FQGTGA. CDR3 bases: TGTGCCAGCAGCTCGGGGACAGGGGCATATGAAGCTTTCTTT. This codes for CASSSGTGAYEAFF.

This clone appeared a single time. V gene TRBV5-1 combines with J gene TRBJ2-5; no clear D gene. Trimming shortened V by 4 bases and J by 1 base, and 5 bases separated the two germline ends. The CDR3 is made up of 12 amino acids. Germline values: CDR1 SGHRS, CDR2 YFSETQ. The CDR3 region has the DNA TGCGCCAGCAGCCCCTCCCAAGAGACCCAGTACTTC. This encodes CASSPSQETQYF. The full variable domain, in which reference TRBV5-1 and TRBJ2-5 provide the parts outside the CDR3, is KAGVTQTPRYLIKTRGQQVTLSCSPISGHRSVSWYQQTPGQGLQFLFEYFSETQRNKGNFPGRFSGRQFSNSRSEMNVSTLELGDSALYLCASSPSQETQYFGPGTRLLVL.

V gene TRBV20-1 combines with J gene TRBJ2-1; D unclear. V lost 5 bases to trimming and J lost 10 bases, with 12 bases between them. CDR3 length equals 11 residues. Germline V gives CDR1 DFQATT, CDR2 SNEGSKA (reference sequence). CDR3 coding DNA: TGCAGTGCTTTATCTGTGCGGGAGCAGTTCTTC. Translating gives CSALSVREQFF.

The rearrangement uses TRBV18 and TRBJ1-5; no firm D call. CDR1 is KGHSH, CDR2 LQKENI, per germline. Trimming shortened V by 4 bases and J by 7 bases, and 11 bases separated the two germline ends. The CDR3 runs to 13 residues. The CDR3 DNA reads TGTGCCAGCTCACTGGACTCTACGCAGCCCCAGCATTTT. Translated: CASSLDSTQPQHF.

This clone was observed a single time. This sequence joins TRBV7-2 and TRBJ2-5; maybe TRBD2 (7 bases). V was shortened by 5 bases and J by 6 bases, with 19 bases between the two germline ends. The CDR3 has 15 residues. Germline CDR1 and CDR2: SGHTA and FQGNSA. CDR3 region: CASSQYWGGAKTQYF. CDR3 in DNA: TGTGCCAGCAGCCAGTATTGGGGGGGCGCGAAGACCCAGTACTTC.

The J gene is TRBJ2-1, the V gene TRBV7-2, with D maybe TRBD2 (6 bases). V lost 5 bases, J lost 4 bases, and 9 bases lay in between. Germline V gene lookup returns CDR1 SGHTA and CDR2 FQGNSA. CDR3 length: 13 residues. The CDR3 sequence: CASSPRGYNEQFF. The CDR3 DNA reads as TGTGCCAGCAGCCCCCGGGGGTACAATGAGCAGTTCTTC.

This chain joins TRBV15 and TRBJ1-2; D remains unclear. The germline V and J ends were trimmed by 0 bases and 3 bases, with 14 bases remaining between them. The CDR3 sequence is 16 residues long. Germline V gene data show CDR1 as LNHNV and CDR2 as YYDKDF (reference sequence). CDR3 DNA sequence: TGTGCCACCAGCAGAGATACTTGGAGCTCCGACTATGGCTACACCTTC. It encodes CATSRDTWSSDYGYTF.

Written as DNA, the CDR3 is TGCGCCAGCAGCCAAGATGGTGGGGCAGGGGGCGTTTCACCCCTCCACTTT. Translated: CASSQDGGAGGVSPLHF. J is TRBJ1-6 and V is TRBV4-1, with 8 positions matching TRBD1. Germline V gene sequence: CDR1 MGHRA, CDR2 YSYEKL. The ends lost 0 bases at V and 9 bases at J; junction bases unmatched: 10. The CDR3 length is 17 residues.

The chain combines TRBV3-1 (or the pseudogene TRBV3-2) with TRBJ2-7; 7 bases are a match to TRBD2. The germline gives CDR1 LGHDT, CDR2 YNNKEL (reference sequence). This CDR3 contains 15 residues. V dropped 5 bases and J dropped 1; count of bases not matched to a gene: 8. CDR3 sequence: CASSSWGGGSYEQYF. The CDR3 DNA reads TGTGCCAGCAGCAGTTGGGGCGGGGGATCCTACGAGCAGTACTTC.

The V call is TRBV5-1, the J call TRBJ2-5, with 9 bases matching TRBD2. The V gene's germline CDR1 is SGHRS and CDR2 YFSETQ. V trimming: 0 bases; J trimming: 5 bases; junction bases outside the gene matches: 8. The CDR3 runs 16 residues. CDR3: CASSLALGGGAETQYF. The CDR3 coding sequence is TGCGCCAGCAGCTTGGCCCTGGGCGGGGGGGCTGAGACCCAGTACTTC.

This chain joins TRBV6-6 and TRBJ2-2, with 7 bases lining up with TRBD1. Germline CDR1 is MNHNY and CDR2 is SVGAGI (reference sequence). Trimming took 5 bases from V and 5 from J; bases not matched to a gene: 5. CDR3 length: 14 amino acids. This CDR3 is CASSPGQSTGELFF. In nucleotides, the CDR3 is TGTGCCAGCAGTCCGGGACAGTCAACCGGGGAGCTGTTTTTT.

The chain has TRBV6-2 or TRBV6-3 and TRBJ2-1; D is possibly TRBD1 (5 bases). Germline CDR1 and CDR2: MNHEY and SVGEGT. CDR3 length equals 14 residues. The V end lost 5 bases, the J end lost 1 base, and 9 bases lay between the germline ends. CDR3: CASSRAGSYNEQFF. CDR3 nucleotide sequence: TGTGCCAGCAGTAGGGCAGGGTCCTACAATGAGCAGTTCTTC.

The chain is built from TRBV6-5 and TRBJ2-3; D is uncertain. From germline, CDR1 is MNHEY and CDR2 SVGAGI. The CDR3 runs to 13 residues. V was clipped by 4 bases and J by 6 bases, with 11 bases between them. CDR3 loop: CASSSLRADTQYF. In nucleotides, the CDR3 is TGTGCCAGCAGTTCCCTTAGAGCGGATACGCAGTATTTT.

The CDR3 loop reads CASSRRGTSGNTIYF. In nucleotides, the CDR3 is TGTGCCAGCAGTCGCCGGGGGACCTCTGGAAACACCATATATTTT. This chain joins TRBV6-5 and TRBJ1-3; tentatively, D is TRBD1 (5 bases). This CDR3 has 15 residues. The V and J ends lost 5 bases and 0 bases respectively, with 11 bases between them. Germline V gene lookup returns CDR1 MNHEY and CDR2 SVGAGI.

This clone is a singleton in its sample. V is TRBV11-2 and J is TRBJ2-3; 7 bases align to TRBD1. The V gene's germline CDR1 is SGHAT and CDR2 FQNNGV. V trimming: 5 bases; J trimming: 2 bases; junction bases outside the gene matches: 10. The CDR3 has 16 amino acids. The CDR3 spells CASSPVTGAITDTQYF. In DNA form, the CDR3 reads TGTGCCAGCAGCCCCGTCACAGGGGCGATCACAGATACGCAGTATTTT.

DNA of the CDR3: TGTGCCTGGAGACCAAGAACCGGGCCCCAGCATTTT. Translated, it gives CAWRPRTGPQHF. This sequence joins TRBV30 and TRBJ1-5; D unresolved. The CDR3 has 12 residues. CDR1 is GTSNPN and CDR2 is SVGIG in the germline V gene (reference sequence). V gave up 3 bases and J gave up 9 bases, with 12 bases separating them.

The count of this clone is one. V and J are TRBV4-2 and TRBJ1-5; D is ambiguous. The V end lost 1 base, the J end lost 3 bases, and 10 bases lay between the germline ends. Per germline, CDR1 LGHNA and CDR2 YNFKEQ. The CDR3 loop spans 15 amino acids. This CDR3 reads CASSQAGRDNQPQHF. In nucleotides, the CDR3 is TGTGCCAGCAGCCAAGCGGGGAGGGACAATCAGCCCCAGCATTTT.

This chain links TRBV4-1 with TRBJ1-4; no definite D call. The CDR3 extends over 14 amino acids. Trimming stripped 4 bases from V and 4 bases from J, with 10 bases between. Germline CDR1 reads MGHRA; CDR2 reads YSYEKL. Written as DNA, the CDR3 is TGCGCCAGCAGCCTGAGGGCAATTAATGAAAAACTGTTTTTT. Translating gives CASSLRAINEKLFF.

This sequence joins TRBV5-6 and TRBJ1-6; no firm D call. V was pared by 6 bases and J by 10 bases, with 29 bases between. The germline V gene encodes CDR1 SGHDT and CDR2 YYEEEE. The CDR3 is 18 amino acids. The DNA of the CDR3 is TGTGCCAGCAACTCCCGGCGGGGTACGCGCTTCTGGGGATCACCCCTCCACTTT. Its protein product is CASNSRRGTRFWGSPLHF. Full variable domain (outside the CDR3, taken from reference TRBV5-6 and TRBJ1-6): DAGVTQSPTHLIKTRGQQVTLRCSPKSGHDTVSWYQQALGQGPQFIFQYYEEEERQRGNFPDRFSGHQFPNYSSELNVNALLLGDSALYLCASNSRRGTRFWGSPLHFGNGTRLTVT.

V and J are TRBV2 and TRBJ1-4, with D perhaps matching TRBD1 (6 bases). Trimming took 6 bases from V and 7 from J, leaving 18 bases between them. Germline CDR1 SNHLY, CDR2 FYNNEI. The CDR3 has 15 amino acids. The CDR3 DNA sequence: TGTGCCAGCAGATTGCCCGGGACATCTCTTGAAAAACTGTTTTTT. As protein: CASRLPGTSLEKLFF.

CDR3 residues: CASSTGTGNQPQHF. CDR3 DNA: TGTGCCAGCAGCACCGGGACAGGGAATCAGCCCCAGCATTTT. The rearrangement uses TRBV5-6 and TRBJ1-5, with TRBD1 identical over 9 bases. Germline CDR1 is SGHDT and CDR2 is YYEEEE. The CDR3 has 14 residues. J was trimmed by 4 bases and V by 4 bases; bases with no gene match: 3.

This clone is medium-sized. The chain links TRBV15 to TRBJ2-5; D is undetermined. V was clipped by 0 bases and J by 5 bases, with 10 bases between them. Germline V CDR1 and CDR2: LNHNV, YYDKDF (reference sequence). The CDR3 spans 14 residues. The DNA of the CDR3 is TGTGCCACCAGCAGAGACCGGGTTGGCGAGACCCAGTACTTC. It translates to CATSRDRVGETQYF.

The count of this clone is one. The V call is TRBV27, the J call TRBJ1-1; tentatively, D is TRBD1 (5 bases). Germline V CDR1 and CDR2: MNHEY, SMNVEV (reference sequence). CDR3 size: 15 residues. With 0 bases removed from V and 4 bases from J, the gap between germline ends came to 12 bases. The CDR3 nucleotides read TGTGCCAGCAGTTTATCGCCAGGGCCCAGCACTGAAGCTTTCTTT. Protein sequence: CASSLSPGPSTEAFF.